These 20 T cell receptor beta chains were sequenced from one sample in a study of T cell repertoires in cytomegalovirus infection. TCRdb used MiXCR to reprocess the reads, holding one entry per CDR3 protein. The sample yields 310,000 or so distinct CDR3 sequences, roughly 15% seen once. Sequencing input: PBMCs. These receptors were obtained from a human donor in good health (CMV status not recorded). Some clones in this sample may be carry-over from other donors' samples.

The sample holds a few counts of this clonotype. The chain combines TRBV2 with TRBJ1-2; D call uncertain. Trimming stripped 0 bases from V and 4 bases from J, with 9 bases between. The CDR3 consists of 14 residues. CDR1 is SNHLY, CDR2 FYNNEI, per germline. The CDR3 spells CASSEAETTYGYTF. The CDR3 DNA reads as TGTGCCAGCAGTGAAGCGGAGACCACCTATGGCTACACCTTC.

The J gene is TRBJ1-1, the V gene TRBV7-3, with unresolved D. Trimming pared 0 bases from V and 8 bases from J, leaving 13 bases between. Germline loops: CDR1 SGHTA, CDR2 FQGTGA. The CDR3 is made up of 14 amino acids. The CDR3 here is CASSLTRFAAEAFF. Written as DNA, the CDR3 is TGTGCCAGCAGCTTAACTCGATTTGCGGCAGAAGCTTTCTTT.

The chain employs TRBV10-2 and TRBJ2-7; 7 positions agree with TRBD2. Trimming removed 2 bases from V and 0 bases from J; junction bases left unmatched: 4. The CDR3 consists of 15 residues. CDR1 is WSHSY, CDR2 SAAADI, per germline. The CDR3 region is CASSEKWTSSYEQYF. The CDR3 coding sequence is TGCGCCAGCAGTGAGAAGTGGACTAGCTCCTACGAGCAGTACTTC.

This clonotype was counted many times. The V and J genes are TRBV7-2 and TRBJ2-7; D is possibly TRBD1 (5 bases). CDR3 length: 13 amino acids. Germline values: CDR1 SGHTA, CDR2 FQGNSA. Deletions cut 5 bases from V and 3 bases from J, with 11 bases between. DNA of the CDR3: TGTGCCAGCAGCCTCGGCAGGGACTACGAGCAGTACTTC. This encodes CASSLGRDYEQYF.

This clonotype was counted only a few times. The chain uses TRBV19 and TRBJ1-1, with D perhaps matching TRBD1 (6 bases). Trimming left V 2 bases short and J 6 bases short, with 34 bases between. CDR3 length: 21 residues. Germline lookup yields CDR1 LNHDA and CDR2 SQIVND (reference sequence). CDR3 bases: TGTGCCAGTAGTATAAGACTTCATCCAAAGGTACGGATACCAGGGGAGTCTGAAGCTTTCTTT. As protein: CASSIRLHPKVRIPGESEAFF.

V and J are TRBV2 and TRBJ2-1; D is perhaps TRBD1 (5 bases). CDR3 size: 13 residues. Per the germline V gene, CDR1 is SNHLY and CDR2 is FYNNEI. V was clipped by 1 base and J by 6 bases, with 7 bases between them. The CDR3 here is CASSEETVNEQFF. In nucleotides, the CDR3 is TGTGCCAGCAGTGAAGAGACAGTCAATGAGCAGTTCTTC.

This clonotype was found a few times. The chain uses TRBV5-6 and TRBJ1-5, with D perhaps matching TRBD1 (6 bases). The germline CDR1 and CDR2 sequences are SGHDT and YYEEEE. The V gene lost 0 bases and the J gene lost 5 bases, with 12 bases spanning the gap. This CDR3 comprises 15 residues. Written as DNA, the CDR3 is TGTGCCAGCAGCTTGGGGGGGGCGGGTTATCAGCCCCAGCATTTT. It translates to CASSLGGAGYQPQHF. The full variable domain, rest sourced from reference TRBV5-6 and TRBJ1-5, is DAGVTQSPTHLIKTRGQQVTLRCSPKSGHDTVSWYQQALGQGPQFIFQYYEEEERQRGNFPDRFSGHQFPNYSSELNVNALLLGDSALYLCASSLGGAGYQPQHFGDGTRLSIL.

V and J are TRBV10-3 and TRBJ2-4, with TRBD1 as a possible D gene (5 bases). CDR3 length equals 13 residues. V gave up 3 bases and J gave up 3 bases, with 6 bases separating them. From germline, CDR1 is ENHRY and CDR2 SYGVKD. The DNA of the CDR3 is TGTGCCATCAGTGACCAGGGCAAAAACATTCAGTACTTC. Protein sequence: CAISDQGKNIQYF.

The V gene is TRBV4-2, the J gene TRBJ2-7, with D perhaps TRBD2 (6 bases). Germline CDR1 LGHNA, CDR2 YNFKEQ. CDR3 length equals 15 residues. Trimming took 0 bases from V and 0 from J, leaving 9 bases between them. CDR3 sequence: CASSQEGLSSYEQYF. DNA of the CDR3: TGTGCCAGCAGCCAAGAGGGACTTAGCTCCTACGAGCAGTACTTC.

This clonotype was seen more than once but under ten times. The rearrangement uses TRBV20-1 and TRBJ1-2; D gene unclear. Deletions cut 3 bases from V and 0 bases from J, with 14 bases between. The CDR3 contains 15 residues. CDR1 and CDR2 from the germline V gene are DFQATT and SNEGSKA (reference sequence). CDR3 sequence: CSARALGRTNYGYTF. CDR3 bases: TGCAGTGCTAGGGCACTTGGACGGACTAACTATGGCTACACCTTC.

V and J are TRBV29-1 and TRBJ2-5; D is perhaps TRBD2 (5 bases). CDR3 length equals 13 residues. Germline CDR1 and CDR2: SQVTM and ANQGSEA. V lost 6 bases, J lost 5 bases, and 16 bases lay in between. CDR3 coding DNA: TGCAGCGTCGTCGTGAGCCGAGGGGAGACCCAGTACTTC. The encoded protein is CSVVVSRGETQYF.

CDR3 coding DNA: TGTGCCAGCAGTTACTTCCTGCGGCTGCCCTACGAGCAGTACTTC. Translating it yields CASSYFLRLPYEQYF. This rearrangement joins TRBV6-5 to TRBJ2-7; the D is unclear. Germline CDR1 and CDR2: MNHEY and SVGAGI. The V end was cut by 1 base, the J end by 2 bases, with 12 bases between. This CDR3 contains 15 residues.

The CDR3 sequence is CASSLKTHIDGSYEQYF. The CDR3, as DNA: TGTGCCAGCAGCTTAAAGACACATATCGACGGCTCCTACGAGCAGTACTTC. V usage is TRBV5-8 and J usage is TRBJ2-7, with D uncertain. Looked up from germline, CDR1 is SGHTS and CDR2 is YDEGEE. V was shortened by 2 bases and J by 0 bases, with 18 bases between the two germline ends. The CDR3 is made up of 17 amino acids.

The chain joins TRBV20-1 to TRBJ2-7; a weak D match, TRBD1 (6 bases). The CDR3 sequence is 12 residues long. V was shortened by 6 bases and J by 3 bases, with 12 bases between the two germline ends. Per germline, CDR1 DFQATT and CDR2 SNEGSKA (reference sequence). CDR3 residues: CSAQPDSYEQYF. CDR3 DNA sequence: TGCAGTGCCCAACCGGACAGCTACGAGCAGTACTTC.

In its sample, this clonotype was seen a few times. The chain couples TRBV20-1 to TRBJ2-1, with D perhaps TRBD1 (5 bases). Trimming cost V 0 bases and J 4 bases, with 13 bases left between them. Germline loops: CDR1 DFQATT, CDR2 SNEGSKA (reference sequence). This CDR3 comprises 15 residues. CDR3 sequence (DNA): TGCAGTGCTAGAGACAGGGAACCCCCTTACAATGAGCAGTTCTTC. Protein sequence: CSARDREPPYNEQFF.

In this sample, this clonotype turned up a few times. The chain joins TRBV27 to TRBJ2-7, with unresolved D. Per germline, CDR1 MNHEY and CDR2 SMNVEV (reference sequence). This CDR3 is built from 13 residues. Trimming took 5 bases from V and 3 from J, leaving 11 bases between them. CDR3 in DNA: TGTGCCAGCAGTCTTCCTGAAAGCTACGAGCAGTACTTC. Amino acid sequence: CASSLPESYEQYF.

This chain connects TRBV6-1 to TRBJ1-1; weak D call: TRBD1 (5 bases). The CDR3 runs to 14 residues. Per the germline V gene, CDR1 is MNHNS and CDR2 is SASEGT. The ends were cut back, 5 bases at V and 3 bases at J, with 13 bases in the middle. The CDR3 DNA reads TGTGCCAGCAGTCCACCTGGGGGGTACACTGAAGCTTTCTTT. Translating it yields CASSPPGGYTEAFF.

The chain links TRBV6-5 to TRBJ1-1, with D possibly being TRBD1 (6 bases). The CDR3 covers 16 residues. Germline V lookup: CDR1 MNHEY, CDR2 SVGAGI. V was cut by 2 bases and J by 0 bases, with 13 bases left in between. The CDR3: CASSYASGAMNTEAFF. CDR3 in DNA: TGTGCCAGCAGTTACGCCTCAGGGGCCATGAACACTGAAGCTTTCTTT.

This chain uses TRBV29-1 with TRBJ2-2; D is perhaps TRBD1 (6 bases). The V and J ends lost 8 bases and 0 bases respectively, with 10 bases between them. This CDR3 region has 13 residues. CDR1 is SQVTM, CDR2 ANQGSEA, per germline. The CDR3 sequence is CSTGNPNTGELFF. In DNA, the CDR3 is TGCAGCACAGGGAATCCGAACACCGGGGAGCTGTTTTTT.

The rearrangement uses TRBV6-1 and TRBJ1-5; D perhaps matches TRBD1 (5 bases). Per germline, CDR1 MNHNS and CDR2 SASEGT. This CDR3 region has 14 residues. V dropped 0 bases and J dropped 5 bases, with 8 bases sitting between them. CDR3 sequence: CASSEAGGYQPQHF. The CDR3 DNA follows: TGTGCCAGCAGTGAAGCGGGGGGGTATCAGCCCCAGCATTTT.